This TCR beta chain was recorded in a study of blood T cell repertoires in COVID-19. Study-level information: Researchers got acute and convalescent COVID-19 samples from the United States, Italy and Spain. PBMCs, B-cell-depleted T cells, or T cells were the source of the cDNA or gDNA that made up the material.

Original processing methods: Counts of nucleated cells, estimated from reference gene primer amplification, were obtained. The data were produced by immunoSEQ multiplex PCR, yet TCRdb's version contains in-frame clones alone and is incomplete. The DNA was the basis for D and trimming; V, J and clone size are from that table. The data hold some 140,000 clones, with 75% to 90% observed a single time. The receptor was isolated from a human donor in a cohort sampled during active COVID-19. Material for sequencing was peripheral blood.

CDR3 protein: CASLGGGNEQFF. DNA of the CDR3: TGTGCCAGCCTTGGGGGGGGCAATGAGCAGTTCTTC. The chain recombines TRBV12-3 or TRBV12-4 with TRBJ2-1; 7 bases map to TRBD2. CDR3 length: 12 residues. V was clipped by 8 bases and J by 6 bases; unmatched bases: 4.